This T cell receptor beta chain was observed in a study of T cells after yellow fever vaccination. General study findings and limits: Peaking faster, on day 5 versus 15, the secondary response was nonetheless weaker.

This clonotype was counted at least ten times. Its antigen is not identified. Each CDR3 protein gets one entry after TCRdb re-called the 5' RACE reads with MiXCR. The sample holds under 500,000 distinct CDR3 sequences; around 20% are singletons and the top ten take 15% to 20%. The CDR3 extends over 16 amino acids. Germline V gives CDR1 SGHKS, CDR2 YYEKEE (reference sequence). Trimming at V came to 1 base and at J to 6 bases, leaving 8 bases not matched to a gene. The sample here was PBMCs, taken before the yellow fever booster vaccination. The TCR sequence derives from a young man who received the YFV17D yellow fever vaccine. The chain carries TRBV5-5 and TRBJ2-2, with 8 bases that match TRBD1. CDR3 nucleotides: TGTGCCAGCAGCTTGAGGCTTCAGGGGGCATCCGGGGAGCTGTTTTTT. This translates into CASSLRLQGASGELFF. The entire variable domain, with the rest obtained from reference TRBV5-5 and TRBJ2-2, is as follows: DAGVTQSPTHLIKTRGQQVTLRCSPISGHKSVSWYQQVLGQGPQFIFQYYEKEERGRGNFPDRFSARQFPNYSSELNVNALLLGDSALYLCASSLRLQGASGELFFGEGSRLTVL.